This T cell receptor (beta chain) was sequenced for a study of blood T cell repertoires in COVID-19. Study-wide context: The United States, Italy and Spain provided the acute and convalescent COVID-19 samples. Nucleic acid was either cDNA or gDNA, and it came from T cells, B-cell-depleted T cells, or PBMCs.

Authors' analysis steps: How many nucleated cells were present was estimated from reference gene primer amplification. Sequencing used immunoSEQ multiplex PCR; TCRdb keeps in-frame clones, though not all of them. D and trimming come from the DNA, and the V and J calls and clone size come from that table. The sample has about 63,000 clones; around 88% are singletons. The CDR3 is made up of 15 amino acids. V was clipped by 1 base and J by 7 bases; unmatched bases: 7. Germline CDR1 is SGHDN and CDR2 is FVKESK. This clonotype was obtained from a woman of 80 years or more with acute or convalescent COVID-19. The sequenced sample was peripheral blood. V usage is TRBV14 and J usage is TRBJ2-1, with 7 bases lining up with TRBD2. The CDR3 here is CASSQASGVWNEQFF. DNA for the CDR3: TGTGCCAGCAGCCAAGCCAGCGGGGTGTGGAATGAGCAGTTCTTC. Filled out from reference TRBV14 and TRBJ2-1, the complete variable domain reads EAGVTQFPSHSVIEKGQTVTLRCDPISGHDNLYWYRRVMGKEIKFLLHFVKESKQDESGMPNNRFLAERTGGTYSTLKVQPAELEDSGVYFCASSQASGVWNEQFFGPGTRLTVL.